The 18 T cell receptor beta chains presented below share a single source sample, sequenced in a study of T cells after yellow fever vaccination. MiXCR, run by TCRdb on the 5' RACE reads, gives a single entry per CDR3 protein. The repertoire consists of some 350,000 distinct CDR3 sequences, with roughly 10% occurring once and the leading ten covering 18%. This material consisted of PBMCs, taken on the day of the first yellow fever vaccination. These receptor sequences come from a young man who received the YFV17D yellow fever vaccine.

This clonotype was seen only a few times. This chain uses TRBV5-5 with TRBJ2-1; 8 positions agree with TRBD1. Unmatched junction bases numbered 5, after V lost 5 bases and J lost 4 bases. Germline V gene lookup returns CDR1 SGHKS and CDR2 YYEKEE (reference sequence). This CDR3 contains 14 residues. The CDR3 sequence is CASSLQGVYNEQFF. CDR3 in DNA: TGTGCCAGCAGTCTACAGGGGGTTTACAATGAGCAGTTCTTC.

This clonotype has more than one count but fewer than ten. The CDR3 region has the DNA TGTGCCAGCAGCCCTACAGGGGTAGCCGCCGGGGAGCTGTTTTTT. It encodes CASSPTGVAAGELFF. This chain uses TRBV11-2 with TRBJ2-2; TRBD1 matches at 7 bases. J gave up 6 bases and V 5 bases, and 9 bases lay outside the gene matches. Germline V lookup: CDR1 SGHAT, CDR2 FQNNGV. The CDR3 is 15 amino acids.

The chain carries TRBV29-1 and TRBJ2-2; D not resolved. CDR1 is SQVTM, CDR2 ANQGSEA, per germline. V was cut by 6 bases and J by 3 bases, with 11 bases left in between. The CDR3 has 13 residues. CDR3 sequence: CSVRAAYTGELFF. The CDR3 nucleotides are TGCAGCGTACGGGCGGCGTACACCGGGGAGCTGTTTTTT.

The rearrangement joins TRBV7-2 to TRBJ2-7; unclear D gene. The CDR3 totals 15 residues. V was pared by 6 bases and J by 0 bases, with 15 bases between. Germline V gene data show CDR1 as SGHTA and CDR2 as FQGNSA. This CDR3 reads CASRLSRSSSYEQYF. The CDR3 nucleotides read TGTGCCAGCAGGCTCTCTCGATCGAGCTCCTACGAGCAGTACTTC.

This chain uses TRBV6-2 or TRBV6-3 with TRBJ1-5, with 8 bases that match TRBD1. The CDR3 is made up of 20 amino acids. V lost 2 bases and J lost 3; bases outside the gene matches: 18. Per the germline V gene, CDR1 is MNHEY and CDR2 is SVGEGT. The CDR3 DNA follows: TGTGCCAGCAGTTACCCGAACCGGGACAGGAGACGCTACAACAATCAGCCCCAGCATTTT. Amino acid sequence: CASSYPNRDRRRYNNQPQHF.

The chain is built from TRBV7-9 and TRBJ2-7; D unclear. CDR1 is SEHNR and CDR2 is FQNEAQ in the germline V gene (reference sequence). The length of the CDR3 is 13 residues. The V end was cut by 0 bases, the J end by 5 bases, with 8 bases between. CDR3 protein: CASSLAGADEQYV. The CDR3 coding sequence is TGTGCCAGCAGCTTAGCTGGAGCCGACGAGCAGTACGTC.

This chain connects TRBV2 to TRBJ1-5, with no clear D. This CDR3 comprises 15 residues. Between the trimmed V and J ends, which lost 5 bases and 5 bases, there was a span of 16 bases. The germline V gene has CDR1 SNHLY and CDR2 FYNNEI. CDR3 loop: CASSPLTGSHQPQHF. The CDR3 bases are TGTGCCAGCAGTCCCCTCACGGGGTCCCATCAGCCCCAGCATTTT. Filled out from reference TRBV2 and TRBJ1-5, the complete variable domain reads EPEVTQTPSHQVTQMGQEVILRCVPISNHLYFYWYRQILGQKVEFLVSFYNNEISEKSEIFDDQFSVERPDGSNFTLKIRSTKLEDSAMYFCASSPLTGSHQPQHFGDGTRLSIL.

The rearrangement uses TRBV20-1 and TRBJ2-5, with D perhaps TRBD2 (5 bases). CDR3 length: 14 residues. V was cut by 7 bases and J by 3 bases, with 18 bases left in between. Germline lookup yields CDR1 DFQATT and CDR2 SNEGSKA (reference sequence). Written as DNA, the CDR3 is TGCAGTGTAGCATCGACCCGGGGAGAAGAGACCCAGTACTTC. Amino acids: CSVASTRGEETQYF.

A few counts support this clonotype. This chain joins TRBV7-9 and TRBJ1-1, with D possibly being TRBD1 (5 bases). Germline values: CDR1 SEHNR, CDR2 FQNEAQ (reference sequence). Between the trimmed V and J ends, which lost 0 bases and 3 bases, there was a span of 11 bases. CDR3 length: 15 residues. In nucleotides, the CDR3 is TGTGCCAGCAGCTTAGCCTCCCCGGGGGACACTGAAGCTTTCTTT. Amino acids: CASSLASPGDTEAFF.

In this sample, this clonotype turned up many times. The rearrangement uses TRBV5-1 and TRBJ2-2, with D possibly matching TRBD2 (5 bases). V dropped 6 bases and J dropped 0 bases, with 12 bases sitting between them. CDR1 is SGHRS, CDR2 YFSETQ, per germline. This CDR3 spans 15 amino acids. The CDR3 DNA sequence: TGCGCCAGCAATCCAGCGAGGGCGAACACCGGGGAGCTGTTTTTT. Encoded protein: CASNPARANTGELFF.

The table lists this clonotype with a few counts. The chain is built from TRBV7-9 and TRBJ2-1, with D possibly TRBD2 on 6 matching bases. Between the trimmed V and J ends, which lost 6 bases and 6 bases, there was a span of 12 bases. The CDR3 runs 13 residues. Per the germline V gene, CDR1 is SEHNR and CDR2 is FQNEAQ (reference sequence). As DNA, the CDR3 is TGTGCCAGCAGTTACCGGGACTTCAATGAGCAGTTCTTC. Translating gives CASSYRDFNEQFF.

This clonotype was seen more than once but under ten times. The chain couples TRBV5-8 to TRBJ2-1, with D tentatively TRBD1 or TRBD2 (6 bases each). The CDR3 is 15 residues long. Germline V CDR1 and CDR2: SGHTS, YDEGEE. The germline V and J ends were trimmed by 2 bases and 5 bases, with 14 bases remaining between them. CDR3: CASSFWGAFDNEQFF. DNA of the CDR3: TGTGCCAGCAGCTTCTGGGGGGCTTTCGACAATGAGCAGTTCTTC.

V gene TRBV5-6 combines with J gene TRBJ2-3, with 8 bases matching TRBD2. CDR1 is SGHDT, CDR2 YYEEEE, per germline. The CDR3 totals 16 residues. Unmatched junction bases numbered 7, after V lost 2 bases and J lost 2 bases. The CDR3 here is CASSFAGRGATDTQYF. The CDR3 DNA sequence: TGTGCCAGCAGCTTCGCGGGGCGGGGGGCCACAGATACGCAGTATTTT.

Comment on this clonotype: Since a much larger clone is just one base distant, this may be a read error. The CDR3 is CASSYRDRDYEQYF. The CDR3 region has the DNA TGTGCCAGCAGCTACCGGGACAGGGACTACGAGCAGTACTTC. The gene calls are TRBV11-2 and TRBJ2-7; 9 bases agree with TRBD1. Per germline, CDR1 SGHAT and CDR2 FQNNGV. Trimming took 4 bases from V and 3 from J; bases not matched to a gene: 4. The CDR3 spans 14 residues.

This clonotype has just a few counts. This sequence joins TRBV6-2 or TRBV6-3 and TRBJ2-7; 8 bases are shared with TRBD2. The CDR3 extends over 16 amino acids. The V gene's germline CDR1 is MNHEY and CDR2 SVGEGT. Trimming at V came to 7 bases and at J to 7 bases, leaving 18 bases not matched to a gene. The CDR3 reads CASNSARLARDGEQYV. CDR3 nucleotides: TGTGCCAGCAACAGCGCTCGACTAGCGAGGGACGGAGAGCAGTACGTC.

This clonotype was detected many times. V is TRBV7-9 and J is TRBJ2-1; D uncertain. Looked up from germline, CDR1 is SEHNR and CDR2 is FQNEAQ (reference sequence). Trimming cost V 8 bases and J 1 base, with 3 bases left between them. This CDR3 spans 11 amino acids. This CDR3 reads CASGSYNEQFF. In DNA, the CDR3 is TGTGCCAGCGGGTCCTACAATGAGCAGTTCTTC.

This chain connects TRBV5-1 to TRBJ2-2; tentative D call: TRBD1 (6 bases). Germline CDR1 and CDR2: SGHRS and YFSETQ. The CDR3 is 15 residues long. Trimming pared 3 bases from V and 7 bases from J, leaving 16 bases between. The CDR3 spells CASSWNQGFGGELFF. Written as DNA, the CDR3 is TGCGCCAGCAGCTGGAACCAGGGGTTTGGCGGGGAGCTGTTTTTT.

This sequence joins TRBV4-1 and TRBJ2-1; D may be TRBD2 (6 bases). Germline V gives CDR1 MGHRA, CDR2 YSYEKL. This CDR3 has 12 amino acids. The ends were cut back, 1 base at V and 12 bases at J, with 10 bases in the middle. The CDR3 protein is CASSQGSGGQFF. CDR3 bases: TGCGCCAGCAGCCAAGGTAGCGGTGGGCAGTTCTTC.